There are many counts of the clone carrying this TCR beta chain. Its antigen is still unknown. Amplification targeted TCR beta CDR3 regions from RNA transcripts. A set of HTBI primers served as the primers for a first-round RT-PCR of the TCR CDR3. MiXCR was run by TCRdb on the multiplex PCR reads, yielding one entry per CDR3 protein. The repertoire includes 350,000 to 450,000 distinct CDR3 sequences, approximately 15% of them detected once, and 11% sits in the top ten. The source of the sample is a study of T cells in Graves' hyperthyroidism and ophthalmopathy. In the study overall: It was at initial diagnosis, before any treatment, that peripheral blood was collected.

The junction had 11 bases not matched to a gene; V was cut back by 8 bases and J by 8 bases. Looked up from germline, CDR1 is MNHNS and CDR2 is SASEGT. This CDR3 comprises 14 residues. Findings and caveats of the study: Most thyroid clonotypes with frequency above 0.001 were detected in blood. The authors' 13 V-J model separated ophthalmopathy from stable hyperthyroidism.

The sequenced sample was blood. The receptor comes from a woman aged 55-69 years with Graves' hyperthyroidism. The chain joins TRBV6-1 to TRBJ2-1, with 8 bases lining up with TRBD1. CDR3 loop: CASGQGYPIYEQFF. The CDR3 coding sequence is TGTGCCAGCGGACAGGGCTACCCAATCTATGAGCAGTTCTTC.